The clone carrying this T cell receptor (beta chain) was picked up one time. Symptom resolution, clearance, or two negative PCRs marked donors in Cohort 3 as recovered. The CDR3 contains 10 residues. Per the germline V gene, CDR1 is MRHNA and CDR2 is SNTAGT. V lost 9 bases, J lost 8 bases, and 8 bases lay in between. The data were taken from a study of blood T cell repertoires in COVID-19. About the study: The United States, Italy and Spain provided the acute and convalescent COVID-19 samples.

Data came from immunoSEQ multiplex PCR; TCRdb stores just in-frame clones and leaves some out. The repertoire holds around 310,000 clones, with approximately 89% as singletons. The clonotype comes from a woman between 25 and 40 years old who had recovered from COVID-19. The J gene is TRBJ2-1, the V gene TRBV6-4; D remains unclear. Sequenced: PBMCs or T cells enriched from blood (not recorded which). The CDR3 DNA reads TGTGCCAGTCCCATCCATGAGCAGTTCTTC. Translated: CASPIHEQFF.